Listed here are 20 T cell receptor beta chains from one sample, sequenced in a study of blood T cell repertoires in COVID-19. Repertoires were generated with immunoSEQ multiplex PCR, while TCRdb's copy carries only in-frame clones and drops some. Counted here are about 220,000 clones, around 86% occurring once; the ten biggest clones make up approximately 10%. Sequencing was done on a sample of peripheral blood. The receptors come from a woman aged 50 to 65 with COVID-19, enrolled during active disease.

This clone was recorded a few times. The rearrangement links TRBV7-9 to TRBJ2-2; 7 bases are a match to TRBD1. CDR1 is SEHNR, CDR2 FQNEAQ, per germline (reference sequence). The junction had 7 bases not matched to a gene; V was cut back by 5 bases and J by 4 bases. This CDR3 spans 15 amino acids. CDR3 sequence (DNA): TGTGCCAGCAGCCTCTCGGACAGGCTCACCGGGGAGCTGTTTTTT. Translated, it gives CASSLSDRLTGELFF.

The rearrangement uses TRBV6-2 or TRBV6-3 and TRBJ2-1, with 8 bases aligning to TRBD1. The ends lost 2 bases at V and 4 bases at J; junction bases unmatched: 4. The CDR3 runs to 15 residues. Germline assignment: CDR1 MNHEY and CDR2 SVGEGT. CDR3 DNA sequence: TGTGCCAGCAGTTACGGGGGGACAGGTTACAATGAGCAGTTCTTC. Amino acid sequence: CASSYGGTGYNEQFF.

In this sample, this clone turned up once. The chain combines TRBV5-1 with TRBJ1-1; D is possibly TRBD1 (5 bases). V lost 3 bases and J 2 bases, leaving 11 bases between the germline ends. The CDR3 totals 14 residues. Per germline, CDR1 SGHRS and CDR2 YFSETQ. CDR3 nucleotides: TGCGCCAGCAGCTCCGGGGGGAGTAACACTGAAGCTTTCTTT. This translates into CASSSGGSNTEAFF.

This chain joins TRBV6-1 and TRBJ1-5; D unclear. This CDR3 region has 14 residues. Trimming removed 0 bases at V and 8 bases at J, with 11 bases between. Germline-derived CDR1 and CDR2 are MNHNS and SASEGT. CDR3 loop: CASSEARWEKPQHF. CDR3 coding DNA: TGTGCCAGCAGTGAAGCGCGTTGGGAGAAGCCCCAGCATTTT.

This chain uses TRBV18 with TRBJ1-1, with 10 bases matching TRBD1. The length of the CDR3 is 14 residues. Germline CDR1 KGHSH, CDR2 LQKENI. Germline trimming cut 2 bases from V and 14 bases from J; bases unmatched to any gene: 11. The CDR3 DNA reads as TGTGCCAGCTCACCAAGGGCCGGGGACAGGGGAAAGTTCTTT. Translated: CASSPRAGDRGKFF.

This clone was detected only once. The chain joins TRBV24-1 to TRBJ1-2; D uncertain. CDR3 length: 11 residues. The V end lost 6 bases, the J end lost 8 bases, and 9 bases lay between the germline ends. Per germline, CDR1 KGHDR and CDR2 SFDVKD. The CDR3 loop reads CATSWGEGYTF. CDR3 DNA sequence: TGTGCCACCAGTTGGGGAGAGGGCTACACCTTC.

V usage is TRBV5-1 and J usage is TRBJ1-1; 10 nucleotides line up with TRBD1. Germline loops: CDR1 SGHRS, CDR2 YFSETQ. CDR3 length: 16 amino acids. V shed 4 bases, J shed 6 bases, and the junction held 12 bases outside the gene matches. CDR3 sequence reads: CASSAIRQGAGPEAFF. The CDR3 DNA reads as TGCGCCAGCAGCGCCATCCGACAGGGGGCGGGCCCTGAAGCTTTCTTT. Using reference TRBV5-1 and TRBJ1-1 for the parts outside the CDR3, the full variable domain is KAGVTQTPRYLIKTRGQQVTLSCSPISGHRSVSWYQQTPGQGLQFLFEYFSETQRNKGNFPGRFSGRQFSNSRSEMNVSTLELGDSALYLCASSAIRQGAGPEAFFGQGTRLTVV.

This clone was recorded a few times. The CDR3 sequence is CASSRGLSGGGADTQYF. As DNA, the CDR3 is TGTGCCAGCTCGCGGGGCCTGTCTGGCGGGGGGGCGGATACGCAGTATTTT. J is TRBJ2-3 and V is TRBV5-8; 9 bases agree with TRBD2. This CDR3 comprises 17 residues. With 7 bases clipped from V and 6 bases from J, the junction kept 18 bases outside the gene matches. The germline V gene has CDR1 SGHTS and CDR2 YDEGEE.

The chain links TRBV27 to TRBJ2-6; 7 nucleotides match TRBD1. The germline V gene has CDR1 MNHEY and CDR2 SMNVEV (reference sequence). Trimming took 4 bases from V and 0 from J; bases not matched to a gene: 3. The CDR3 extends over 16 amino acids. CDR3 amino acids: CASSSRQGSGANVLTF. CDR3 in DNA: TGTGCCAGCAGTTCCCGACAGGGCTCTGGGGCCAACGTCCTGACTTTC.

This chain links TRBV29-1 with TRBJ2-3; 7 nucleotides match TRBD1. Germline CDR1 SQVTM, CDR2 ANQGSEA. V was clipped by 7 bases and J by 6 bases; unmatched bases: 7. This CDR3 has 12 amino acids. The CDR3 region is CSATGIGDTQYF. CDR3 DNA sequence: TGCAGCGCGACAGGGATTGGCGATACGCAGTATTTT.

The chain carries TRBV19 and TRBJ2-7; 7 bases map to TRBD1. There are 14 residues in the CDR3. CDR1 is LNHDA, CDR2 SQIVND, per germline (reference sequence). Trimming at V came to 9 bases and at J to 2 bases, leaving 10 bases not matched to a gene. The CDR3 DNA reads as TGTGCCAGGCCGACAGGGAGTAAGACCTACGAGCAGTACGTC. Translated, it gives CARPTGSKTYEQYV.

The chain combines TRBV3-1 (or the pseudogene TRBV3-2) with TRBJ2-4; 11 positions agree with TRBD2. The V and J ends lost 2 bases and 4 bases, in that order; junction bases with no gene match: 13. CDR1 is LGHDT, CDR2 YNNKEL, per germline (reference sequence). The CDR3 is 19 residues long. This CDR3 reads CASSQQGGLAALGKNIQYF. The CDR3, as DNA: TGTGCCAGCAGCCAACAAGGGGGACTAGCGGCGTTGGGGAAAAACATTCAGTACTTC.

V gene TRBV11-3 combines with J gene TRBJ2-5, with 8 nucleotides matching TRBD2. Germline CDR1 is SGHNT and CDR2 is YENEEA. The V gene end was trimmed by 3 bases and the J gene end by 5 bases; junction bases not matched to a gene: 5. This CDR3 region has 14 residues. The DNA for the CDR3 is TGTGCCAGCAGCTTCGGGGGGGGGCGCGAGACCCAGTACTTC. This translates into CASSFGGGRETQYF.

CDR3 in DNA: TGCGCCAGCAGCCTCCGACAGGGGACCGAAGCCTACGAGCAGTACTTC. The encoded protein is CASSLRQGTEAYEQYF. The rearrangement joins TRBV5-1 to TRBJ2-7; 8 positions agree with TRBD1. V was pared by 4 bases and J by 2 bases, with 11 bases of the junction left unmatched. The CDR3 length is 16 residues. CDR1 and CDR2 from the germline V gene are SGHRS and YFSETQ.

This clone was counted at least ten times. The gene calls are TRBV7-9 and TRBJ1-5; D ambiguous. The V end lost 1 base, the J end lost 0 bases, and 4 bases lay between the germline ends. CDR1 is SEHNR, CDR2 FQNEAQ, per germline (reference sequence). CDR3 size: 14 residues. In DNA form, the CDR3 reads TGTGCCAGCAGCTTAGGTAATAGCAATCAGCCCCAGCATTTT. Translated: CASSLGNSNQPQHF.

This sequence joins TRBV4-1 and TRBJ2-7; D unclear. CDR3 length: 15 amino acids. With 1 base removed from V and 0 bases from J, the gap between germline ends came to 10 bases. Germline lookup yields CDR1 MGHRA and CDR2 YSYEKL. CDR3 nucleotide sequence: TGCGCCAGCAGCCAAGCTCCAGGAATCTCCTACGAGCAGTACTTC. The encoded protein is CASSQAPGISYEQYF.

This clone came up once. This sequence joins TRBV6-2 or TRBV6-3 and TRBJ2-1, with 10 bases lining up with TRBD2. Trimming took 6 bases from V and 10 from J; bases not matched to a gene: 6. Per the germline V gene, CDR1 is MNHEY and CDR2 is SVGEGT. This CDR3 is 13 amino acids long. DNA of the CDR3: TGTGCCAGCAGCGAGCGGGGGGGCCACGAGCAGTTCTTC. This codes for CASSERGGHEQFF.

The J gene is TRBJ2-3, the V gene TRBV6-4; D unclear. In germline, CDR1 is MRHNA, CDR2 SNTAGT. V was cut by 6 bases and J by 3 bases, with 7 bases left in between. The CDR3 is 12 residues long. CDR3 nucleotides: TGTGCCAGCAGAAGCTCGACAGATACGCAGTATTTT. Its translation is CASRSSTDTQYF.

The sample holds one count of this clone. V is TRBV24-1 and J is TRBJ1-2; D ambiguous. Germline V gene sequence: CDR1 KGHDR, CDR2 SFDVKD. The CDR3 has 14 residues. The germline V and J ends were trimmed by 0 bases and 2 bases, with 6 bases remaining between them. The CDR3 nucleotides are TGTGCCACCAGTGATTTGCGGCGGAACTATGGCTACACCTTC. Its protein product is CATSDLRRNYGYTF.

This clone was counted a single time. V is TRBV3-1 (or the pseudogene TRBV3-2) and J is TRBJ2-7; TRBD1 matches at 7 bases. The trim removed 2 bases at V and 2 bases at J, leaving 12 bases unmatched. The germline CDR1 and CDR2 sequences are LGHDT and YNNKEL (reference sequence). The CDR3 covers 17 residues. This CDR3 reads CASSQLPAGTAPYEQYF. DNA for the CDR3: TGTGCCAGCAGCCAACTCCCTGCAGGGACAGCCCCCTACGAGCAGTACTTC.